This T cell receptor (beta chain) derives from a study of neurological immune-mediated disorders. For the study at large: Of the approximately 34 patients with multiple sclerosis, 31 had relapsing-remitting MS, whereas the remaining 3 had secondary progressive MS. Points from the study as a whole: No CDR3 amino acid sequences were shared by expanded clones across subjects, suggesting private repertoires in all groups.

From germline, CDR1 is MNHEY and CDR2 SVGEGT. This CDR3 has 14 amino acids. V lost 6 bases, J lost 9 bases, and 7 bases stayed unmatched. Unsorted libraries were derived from 2 million PBMCs stored at -80 C. Synthesis of cDNA used 5'RACE (with 10-nucleotide random UMIs). TCRdb recomputed calls from the 5' RACE reads with MiXCR, one row per CDR3 protein. In the table there are tens of thousands of distinct CDR3 sequences, about 3.8% of which are singletons. This clonotype was seen at least ten times. Antigen unknown. The receptor's source is a man aged 30-40 years with multiple sclerosis. The specimen sequenced was PBMCs. V usage is TRBV6-2 or TRBV6-3 and J usage is TRBJ2-1; 11 bases agree with TRBD2. The CDR3: CASSLSGGASEQFF. CDR3 nucleotide sequence: TGTGCCAGCAGCCTTAGCGGGGGGGCAAGTGAGCAGTTCTTC.